This passage covers 15 T cell receptor beta chains from one sample sequenced in a study of OX40 agonist ivuxolimab in advanced cancers. Sequencing was performed with immunoSEQ multiplex PCR; in TCRdb, only in-frame clones are kept and a portion is missing. In the table there are roughly 29,000 clones, approximately 84% of which are singletons. Sequences were derived from CD4+ or CD8+ T cells sorted from blood, sampled in a trial of the OX40 agonist ivuxolimab. These receptors came from an adult with an advanced solid tumor such as melanoma, head and neck, liver or kidney cancer.

The chain recombines TRBV6-6 with TRBJ2-7, with 7 bases identical to TRBD1. Germline-derived CDR1 and CDR2 are MNHNY and SVGAGI (reference sequence). The CDR3 totals 15 residues. The V segment lost 0 bases and the J segment 2 bases; nucleotides outside the gene matches: 4. The CDR3 bases are TGTGCCAGCAGTTACTCCGCGACAGGGACCTACGAGCAGTACTTC. Amino acids: CASSYSATGTYEQYF.

This chain joins TRBV2 and TRBJ2-5, with TRBD2 identical over 9 bases. The germline V gene encodes CDR1 SNHLY and CDR2 FYNNEI. This CDR3 contains 14 residues. The trim removed 4 bases at V and 5 bases at J, leaving 5 bases unmatched. CDR3 in amino acids: CASSGTSVRETQYF. CDR3 in DNA: TGTGCCAGCAGTGGGACTAGCGTGAGGGAGACCCAGTACTTC.

With respect to this clone: This sample also contains other DNA sequences that code for the same CDR3. This sequence joins TRBV9 and TRBJ1-5; D is possibly TRBD1 (5 bases). V was pared by 3 bases and J by 3 bases, with 10 bases between. CDR3 length: 14 amino acids. From germline, CDR1 is SGDLS and CDR2 YYNGEE. CDR3 nucleotide sequence: TGTGCCAGCAGCGGGGACGGGTTCAATCAGCCCCAGCATTTT. The encoded protein is CASSGDGFNQPQHF.

This chain connects TRBV7-9 to TRBJ2-3, with 8 positions matching TRBD2. The CDR3 length is 16 residues. In germline, CDR1 is SEHNR, CDR2 FQNEAQ (reference sequence). After removal of 8 bases from V and 3 bases from J, the junction contained 13 bases not matched to a gene. The CDR3: CASGGGAGESTDTQYF. The DNA of the CDR3 is TGTGCCAGCGGGGGGGGAGCGGGAGAAAGTACAGATACGCAGTATTTT.

For the CDR3, the DNA is TGTGCCAGCAGCTTCCCTGGGGGAATGGGAACTGAAGCTTTCTTT. Its protein is CASSFPGGMGTEAFF. The V gene is TRBV11-3, the J gene TRBJ1-1, with a weak D call TRBD1 (5 bases). Germline CDR1 SGHNT, CDR2 YENEEA. This CDR3 spans 15 amino acids. V lost 3 bases and J 5 bases, leaving 16 bases between the germline ends.

The rearrangement uses TRBV6-5 and TRBJ1-2; unclear D gene. Per the germline V gene, CDR1 is MNHEY and CDR2 is SVGAGI. This CDR3 has 14 residues. Trimming left V 4 bases short and J 5 bases short, with 14 bases between. The CDR3 DNA follows: TGTGCCAGCAGTTTTGGACCGTACAGTTATGGCTACACCTTC. Translation: CASSFGPYSYGYTF.

The CDR3 protein is CASSLASVTPSAPTGELFF. The CDR3 nucleotides read TGTGCCAGCAGCCTCGCCTCGGTTACGCCTAGCGCGCCTACCGGGGAGCTGTTTTTT. V gene TRBV7-6 combines with J gene TRBJ2-2; D possibly corresponds to TRBD2 (6 bases). The V end was cut by 5 bases, the J end by 5 bases, with 27 bases between. Germline assignment: CDR1 SGHVS and CDR2 FNYEAQ. The CDR3 runs to 19 residues. Based on the CDR3 plus reference TRBV7-6 and TRBJ2-2, the full variable domain is GAGVSQSPRYKVTKRGQDVALRCDPISGHVSLYWYRQALGQGPEFLTYFNYEAQQDKSGLPNDRFSAERPEGSISTLTIQRTEQRDSAMYRCASSLASVTPSAPTGELFFGEGSRLTVL.

This chain joins TRBV19 and TRBJ2-5, with 7 positions matching TRBD1. J was trimmed by 3 bases and V by 5 bases; bases with no gene match: 9. CDR1 and CDR2 from the germline V gene are LNHDA and SQIVND (reference sequence). This CDR3 comprises 15 residues. The CDR3 protein is CASSQNRDSKETQYF. CDR3 in DNA: TGTGCCAGTAGTCAGAACCGGGACAGTAAAGAGACCCAGTACTTC.

This sequence joins TRBV20-1 and TRBJ2-7; the D is unclear. Trimming removed 6 bases from V and 5 bases from J, with 11 bases in between. The germline V gene encodes CDR1 DFQATT and CDR2 SNEGSKA (reference sequence). The CDR3 is made up of 11 amino acids. CDR3 nucleotide sequence: TGCAGTGCCCCGCTGGGGAACGAGCAGTACTTC. This sequence encodes CSAPLGNEQYF.

The count of this clone is one. V usage is TRBV28 and J usage is TRBJ2-3; 14 bases agree with TRBD2. V lost 1 base to trimming and J lost 2 bases; unmatched junction nucleotides: 5. In germline, CDR1 is MDHEN, CDR2 SYDVKM. This CDR3 has 18 amino acids. CDR3: CASSLSGLAGGSTDTQYF. CDR3 DNA sequence: TGTGCCAGCAGTTTATCCGGACTAGCGGGGGGTTCCACAGATACGCAGTATTTT.

The chain employs TRBV29-1 and TRBJ1-1, with TRBD1 matching 7 bases. V lost 7 bases to trimming and J lost 4 bases; unmatched junction nucleotides: 9. CDR3 size: 13 residues. CDR1 is SQVTM and CDR2 is ANQGSEA in the germline V gene. The CDR3 DNA sequence: TGCAGCGCCAGACAGGGCTACGGCACTGAAGCTTTCTTT. Its protein product is CSARQGYGTEAFF.

V and J are TRBV28 and TRBJ1-5; a possible D gene is TRBD1 (5 bases). The V end was cut by 3 bases, the J end by 1 base, with 13 bases between. Looked up from germline, CDR1 is MDHEN and CDR2 is SYDVKM. This CDR3 region has 16 residues. The CDR3 DNA reads as TGTGCCAGCAGTTTTTTATATCGGGGGAGCAATCAGCCCCAGCATTTT. Encoded protein: CASSFLYRGSNQPQHF.

The chain recombines TRBV5-1 with TRBJ1-5; perhaps TRBD1 as D (5 bases). There are 15 residues in the CDR3. Germline values: CDR1 SGHRS, CDR2 YFSETQ. V gave up 4 bases and J gave up 0 bases, with 11 bases separating them. CDR3 protein: CASSHGTDSNQPQHF. In nucleotides, the CDR3 is TGCGCCAGCAGCCACGGGACGGATAGCAATCAGCCCCAGCATTTT.

The genes are TRBV18 and TRBJ1-2; D remains ambiguous. Germline CDR1 is KGHSH and CDR2 is LQKENI. CDR3 size: 15 residues. V dropped 0 bases and J dropped 4 bases, with 12 bases sitting between them. CDR3 coding DNA: TGTGCCAGCTCACCACCCGGTACGATAAGCTATGGCTACACCTTC. Translated, it gives CASSPPGTISYGYTF.

The chain joins TRBV27 to TRBJ1-2; 9 positions match TRBD1. V lost 4 bases, J lost 3 bases, and 9 bases stayed unmatched. Germline V gene sequence: CDR1 MNHEY, CDR2 SMNVEV (reference sequence). CDR3 length: 16 residues. The DNA for the CDR3 is TGTGCCAGCAGTTACCGTTCGAGACAGGGGGACTATGGCTACACCTTC. Its translation: CASSYRSRQGDYGYTF.